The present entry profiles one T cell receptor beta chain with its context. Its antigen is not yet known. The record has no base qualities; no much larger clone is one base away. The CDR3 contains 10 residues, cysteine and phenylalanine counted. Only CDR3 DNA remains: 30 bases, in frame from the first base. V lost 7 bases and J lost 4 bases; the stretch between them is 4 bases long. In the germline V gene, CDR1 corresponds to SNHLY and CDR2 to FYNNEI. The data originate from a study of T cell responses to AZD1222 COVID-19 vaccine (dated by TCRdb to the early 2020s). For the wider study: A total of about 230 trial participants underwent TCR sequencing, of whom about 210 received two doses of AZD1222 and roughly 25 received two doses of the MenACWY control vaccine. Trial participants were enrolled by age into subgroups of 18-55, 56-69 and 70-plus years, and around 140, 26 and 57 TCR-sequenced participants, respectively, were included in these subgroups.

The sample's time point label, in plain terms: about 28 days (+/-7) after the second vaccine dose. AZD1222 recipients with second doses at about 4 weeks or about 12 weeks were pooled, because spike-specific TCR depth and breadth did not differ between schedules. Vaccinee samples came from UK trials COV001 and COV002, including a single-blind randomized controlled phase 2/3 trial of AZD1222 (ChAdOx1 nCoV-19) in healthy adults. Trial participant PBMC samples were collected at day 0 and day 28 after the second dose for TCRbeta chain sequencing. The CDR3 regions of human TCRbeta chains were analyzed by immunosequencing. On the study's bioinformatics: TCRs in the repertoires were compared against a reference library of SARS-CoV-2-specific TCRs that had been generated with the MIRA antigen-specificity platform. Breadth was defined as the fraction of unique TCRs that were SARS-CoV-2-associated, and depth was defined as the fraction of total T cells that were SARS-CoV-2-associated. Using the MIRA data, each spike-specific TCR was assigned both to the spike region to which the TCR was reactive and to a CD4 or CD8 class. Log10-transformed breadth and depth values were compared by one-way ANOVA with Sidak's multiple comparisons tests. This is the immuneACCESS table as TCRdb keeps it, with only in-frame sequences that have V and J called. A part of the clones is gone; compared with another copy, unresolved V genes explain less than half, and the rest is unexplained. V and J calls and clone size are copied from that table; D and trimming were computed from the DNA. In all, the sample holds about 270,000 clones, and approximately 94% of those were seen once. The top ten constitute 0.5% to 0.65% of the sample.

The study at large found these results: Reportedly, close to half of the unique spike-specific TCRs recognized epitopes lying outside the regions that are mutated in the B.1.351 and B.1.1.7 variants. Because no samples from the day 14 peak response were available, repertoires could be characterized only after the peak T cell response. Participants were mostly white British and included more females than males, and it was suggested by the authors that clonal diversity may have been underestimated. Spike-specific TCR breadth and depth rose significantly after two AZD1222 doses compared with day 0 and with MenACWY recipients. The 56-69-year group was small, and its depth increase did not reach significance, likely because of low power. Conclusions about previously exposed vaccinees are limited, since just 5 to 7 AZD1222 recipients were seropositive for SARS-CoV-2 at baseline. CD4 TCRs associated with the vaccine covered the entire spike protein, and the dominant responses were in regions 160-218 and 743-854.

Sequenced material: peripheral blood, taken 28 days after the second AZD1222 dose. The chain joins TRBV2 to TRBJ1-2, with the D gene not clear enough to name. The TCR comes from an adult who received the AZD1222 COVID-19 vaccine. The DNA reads TGTGCCAGCAAGACCTATGGCTACACCTTC. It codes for CASKTYGYTF.